These 30 T cell receptor beta chains came from one sample sequenced in a study of tumor-infiltrating lymphocytes in primary liver carcinoma. Starting from 500 ng of total RNA, TCR beta cDNA was produced with a primer in the constant region. Three-round nested multiplex PCR performed with slightly modified ARM-PCR produced the TCR beta libraries. Forward primers for TRBV1-TRBV30 and a C-beta reverse primer served the first two PCR rounds, at about 10 cycles each. TCRdb passed the multiplex PCR reads through MiXCR, listing each CDR3 protein once. The sample includes some 320,000 distinct CDR3 sequences, about 60% of them seen just once. Unsorted whole blood served as the source of blood RNA, and germline DNA was extracted as well. The material sequenced was peripheral blood. These receptors were obtained from a man aged 35 to 55 with primary liver carcinoma and hepatitis B virus infection.

This clonotype came up many times. The chain combines TRBV10-3 with TRBJ2-7; the D is unclear. The CDR3 consists of 11 residues. Trimming shortened V by 0 bases and J by 6 bases, and 3 bases separated the two germline ends. CDR1 and CDR2 (germline): ENHRY, SYGVKD. CDR3 residues: CAISESAEQYF. The CDR3 bases are TGTGCCATCAGTGAGTCGGCCGAGCAGTACTTC.

This clonotype came up once. A read error may produce the germline difference seen at one junction end. The chain is built from TRBV11-1 and TRBJ2-1; D gene unclear. Germline CDR1 SGHAT, CDR2 FQDESV (reference sequence). This CDR3 comprises 16 residues. The CDR3 sequence: CANSLFDVSTYNEQFF. The CDR3 DNA reads TGTGCCAACAGCTTATTTGATGTGTCGACTTACAATGAGCAGTTCTTC.

This clonotype was detected only once. This may be a read error: a much more frequent sequence differs by one nucleotide. The chain has TRBV12-3 or TRBV12-4 and TRBJ2-7; D is unclear. The V end lost 5 bases, the J end lost 2 bases, and 13 bases lay between the germline ends. The CDR3 covers 14 residues. The CDR3 loop is CASSQTGRTYEQYF. The CDR3 nucleotides are TGTGCCAGCAGTCAGACCGGAAGGACCTACGAGCAGTACTTC.

The chain links TRBV6-4 to TRBJ1-1; 7 bases are a match to TRBD1. V shed 8 bases and J 6 bases; nucleotides not matched to a gene: 12. The CDR3 loop spans 14 amino acids. Germline V gene data show CDR1 as MRHNA and CDR2 as SNTAGT. CDR3 protein: CASRIGTEGSEAFF. The DNA of the CDR3 is TGTGCCAGCCGGATCGGGACAGAGGGCTCTGAAGCTTTCTTT.

Of note for this clonotype: A much larger clone lies one base from this, so it may be a read error. The chain recombines TRBV6-1 with TRBJ2-7, with a weak D call TRBD2 (6 bases). There are 15 residues in the CDR3. Germline V gives CDR1 MNHNS, CDR2 SASEGT. The CDR3, as DNA: TGTGCCGGCAGGAGACCCGGGACTGGATCCTACGAGCAGTACTTC. Residues: CAGRRPGTGSYEQYF.

Note on this clonotype: At one end, the junction sequence differs from germline, possibly due to a read error. This chain joins TRBV28 and TRBJ2-7; no definite D call. CDR3 size: 11 residues. Germline V gene sequence: CDR1 MDHEN, CDR2 SYDVKM. The CDR3 nucleotides read TGTGCCAGCGGGCAGGCCTACGAGCAGCACTTC. This codes for CASGQAYEQHF.

On this clonotype: One end of the junction is discordant with germline, which a read error may explain. This chain links TRBV6-2 or TRBV6-3 with TRBJ2-1; D is perhaps TRBD1 (5 bases). CDR1 and CDR2 from the germline V gene are MNHEY and SVGEGT. The CDR3 sequence is 15 residues long. This chain's CDR3 is CVSSLQGPAYNEQFF. In DNA, the CDR3 is TGTGTCAGCTCCCTTCAGGGTCCCGCCTACAATGAGCAGTTCTTC.

V usage is TRBV5-1 and J usage is TRBJ1-2, with D unresolved. The ends were cut back, 0 bases at V and 2 bases at J, with 11 bases in the middle. There are 15 residues in the CDR3. Germline CDR1 is SGHRS and CDR2 is YFSETQ. The CDR3 DNA follows: TGCGCCAGCAGCTTGGCCTCCCAGATGAACTATGGCTACACCTTC. This sequence encodes CASSLASQMNYGYTF.

This clonotype showed up just once. The V call is TRBV4-1, the J call TRBJ2-4; weak D call: TRBD1 (5 bases). Trimming took off 2 bases at V and 7 bases at J, with 18 bases between the two ends. This CDR3 has 16 residues. Looked up from germline, CDR1 is MGHRA and CDR2 is YSYEKL. The CDR3 coding sequence is TGCGCCAGCAGCCAATCGCCAGGGAAGGTTAAGAACATTCAGTACTTC. It yields the protein CASSQSPGKVKNIQYF.

The chain has TRBV7-3 and TRBJ2-7; D is unresolved. Trimming pared 0 bases from V and 5 bases from J, leaving 8 bases between. The CDR3 has 13 residues. The germline V gene encodes CDR1 SGHTA and CDR2 FQGTGA. The CDR3 loop reads CASSLTGLNEQYF. DNA for the CDR3: TGTGCCAGCAGCTTAACAGGGTTAAACGAGCAGTACTTC.

The gene calls are TRBV29-1 and TRBJ1-1; D may be TRBD1 (6 bases). The length of the CDR3 is 13 residues. Germline V gene lookup returns CDR1 SQVTM and CDR2 ANQGSEA. For the CDR3, the DNA is TGCAGTGCTGAGCAGGGGTGGGATACTGAAGCTTTCTTT. This translates into CSAEQGWDTEAFF. Full variable domain (remainder filled in from reference TRBV29-1 and TRBJ1-1): SAVISQKPSRDICQRGTSLTIQCQVDSQVTMMFWYRQQPGQSLTLIATANQGSEATYESGFVIDKFPISRPNLTFSTLTVSNMSPEDSSIYLCSAEQGWDTEAFFGQGTRLTVV.

This clonotype has a handful of counts. The chain recombines TRBV28 with TRBJ2-4; 8 bases agree with TRBD1. Germline CDR1 reads MDHEN; CDR2 reads SYDVKM. Germline trimming cut 4 bases from V and 16 bases from J; bases unmatched to any gene: 15. The CDR3 runs 14 residues. CDR3 in amino acids: CASSSPPGQAAAYF. The CDR3 nucleotides are TGTGCCAGCAGTTCGCCCCCGGGACAGGCGGCGGCCTACTTC.

This clonotype was found once. Possible read error: a much larger clone is one base away. The chain couples TRBV4-2 to TRBJ2-7; 9 bases align to TRBD2. This CDR3 is built from 15 residues. Germline CDR1 LGHNA, CDR2 YNFKEQ. The CDR3 nucleotides read TGCGCCAGCAGCCAAGAGGCGGGAGGGAGCCACGAGCGGTACTTC. Amino acids: CASSQEAGGSHERYF.

This clonotype was picked up many times. V usage is TRBV10-3 and J usage is TRBJ1-5; 9 bases fit TRBD1. Germline V gene sequence: CDR1 ENHRY, CDR2 SYGVKD. This CDR3 is 13 amino acids long. Germline trimming cut 7 bases from V and 7 bases from J; bases unmatched to any gene: 5. CDR3 sequence (DNA): TGTGCCATCAATAAGGACAGGGGCCAGCCCCAGCATTTT. Translation: CAINKDRGQPQHF.

The sample holds one count of this clonotype. Since the CDR3 does not end with the conserved phenylalanine or tryptophan, this likely comes from a read error. The chain combines TRBV28 with TRBJ2-6; D ambiguous. This CDR3 has 15 residues. Germline lookup yields CDR1 MDHEN and CDR2 SYDVKM. V gave up 5 bases and J gave up 2 bases, with 10 bases separating them. As DNA, the CDR3 is TGTGCCAGCAGTCCTCAGCTGGCTGGGGCCAACGTCCTGACTTAC. This sequence encodes CASSPQLAGANVLTY.

The chain recombines TRBV6-2 or TRBV6-3 with TRBJ2-3; a possible D gene is TRBD1 (5 bases). The CDR3 totals 15 residues. V gave up 6 bases and J gave up 12 bases, with 25 bases separating them. Germline CDR1 and CDR2: MNHEY and SVGEGT. The CDR3 loop reads CASSPSKLVTDIQYF. DNA for the CDR3: TGTGCCAGCAGCCCCAGTAAGCTGGTGACAGATATACAGTATTTT.

As regards this clonotype: A much larger clone lies a single base off, so this may be a read error. The chain has TRBV6-2 or TRBV6-3 and TRBJ2-7; TRBD1 might be the D (6 bases). The CDR3 runs to 13 residues. Germline lookup yields CDR1 MNHEY and CDR2 SVGEGT. In DNA, the CDR3 is TGTGCCAGCAGGGAAGGGGGTGGCTCCGAGCACTACTTC. This translates into CASREGGGSEHYF.

This clonotype has a count of ten or more. The chain links TRBV6-2 or TRBV6-3 to TRBJ2-1; D tentatively reads TRBD1 or TRBD2 (7 bases each). Germline V lookup: CDR1 MNHEY, CDR2 SVGEGT. V was trimmed by 5 bases and J by 3 bases, leaving 17 bases between them. CDR3 size: 16 residues. Written as DNA, the CDR3 is TGTGCCAGCAGTATCTCCAGGGGGGGTATCTACAATGAGCAGTTCTTC. This encodes CASSISRGGIYNEQFF.

Note on this clonotype: A much larger clone sits a single nucleotide away, making a read error possible. This chain links TRBV4-2 with TRBJ1-3, with D possibly matching TRBD1 (6 bases). The CDR3 runs to 19 residues. Germline CDR1 is LGHNA and CDR2 is YNFKEQ. V dropped 7 bases and J dropped 8 bases, with 33 bases sitting between them. For the CDR3, the DNA is TGTGCCAGCACCAAAGATGCTGTCAGGACAGCCGGCCAGGTTGACACCATATATTTT. The encoded protein is CASTKDAVRTAGQVDTIYF.

A note on this clonotype: A much larger clone differs from this one at a single base, so this may be a read error. The chain links TRBV29-1 to TRBJ1-3; D call uncertain. V lost 6 bases, J lost 1 base, and 13 bases lay in between. The CDR3 runs 14 residues. Looked up from germline, CDR1 is SQVTM and CDR2 is ANQGSEA. The CDR3, as DNA: TGCAGCGTATCGCTAAGTCCTTCTGGAAACACCATATATTTT. The encoded protein is CSVSLSPSGNTIYF.

This clonotype was found once. The junction and the germline gene differ at one end; a read error may be behind it. The rearrangement links TRBV7-9 to TRBJ2-6, with 7 positions matching TRBD1. The germline gives CDR1 SEHNR, CDR2 FQNEAQ (reference sequence). This CDR3 is 17 amino acids long. The CDR3 is CASSSVRDRNGATVLTF. CDR3 DNA sequence: TGTGCCAGCAGCTCCGTCCGGGACAGAAATGGGGCCACCGTCCTGACTTTC.

This clonotype was seen repeatedly, ten times or more. The chain carries TRBV29-1 and TRBJ2-5; 8 bases fit TRBD1. Germline assignment: CDR1 SQVTM and CDR2 ANQGSEA. The V segment lost 3 bases and the J segment 4 bases; nucleotides outside the gene matches: 4. CDR3 length: 13 amino acids. The CDR3 region has the DNA TGCAGCGTTGACCCAGGGGGCTCAGAGACCCAGTACTTC. This translates into CSVDPGGSETQYF.

On this clonotype: The conserved phenylalanine or tryptophan normally closing the CDR3 is absent here, so this likely arose from a read error. The V gene is TRBV29-1, the J gene TRBJ2-7; 10 positions agree with TRBD2. The trim removed 4 bases at V and 5 bases at J, leaving 8 bases unmatched. Germline CDR1 reads SQVTM; CDR2 reads ANQGSEA. The CDR3 consists of 14 residues. The CDR3 loop reads CSVGGLAGDHEQYH. The DNA for the CDR3 is TGCAGCGTTGGTGGGCTAGCGGGAGACCACGAGCAGTACCAC.

The chain has TRBV4-2 and TRBJ2-5; 7 positions agree with TRBD1. This CDR3 region has 15 residues. The ends lost 7 bases at V and 2 bases at J; junction bases unmatched: 10. Germline CDR1 reads LGHNA; CDR2 reads YNFKEQ. CDR3 in amino acids: CASIRQTGIQETQYF. CDR3 in DNA: TGTGCCAGCATCCGCCAGACAGGGATTCAAGAGACCCAGTACTTC.

On this clonotype itself: No conserved phenylalanine or tryptophan is present at the end of the CDR3, so a read error is the likely explanation. The gene calls are TRBV7-9 and TRBJ2-4; 11 bases are a match to TRBD1. CDR3 length equals 14 residues. Germline-derived CDR1 and CDR2 are SEHNR and FQNEAQ (reference sequence). Trimming cost V 5 bases and J 9 bases; bases outside gene matches: 6. CDR3: CASSTTGQGVIQYL. CDR3 nucleotide sequence: TGTGCCAGCAGCACAACGGGACAGGGGGTCATTCAGTACCTC.

A remark on this clonotype: A much larger clone sits a single nucleotide away, making a read error possible. The genes are TRBV6-1 and TRBJ2-3; 12 nucleotides line up with TRBD2. The germline V gene encodes CDR1 MNHNS and CDR2 SASEGT. The CDR3 is 15 amino acids. The junction had 4 bases not matched to a gene; V was cut back by 4 bases and J by 5 bases. This CDR3 is CASSGTSGIIDTQYF. CDR3 in DNA: TGTGCCAGCAGTGGGACTAGCGGGATCATAGATACGCAGTATTTT.

This clonotype appeared a single time. The junction differs from germline at one of its ends, possibly a read error. This rearrangement joins TRBV5-1 to TRBJ1-2, with no clear D. The germline gives CDR1 SGHRS, CDR2 YFSETQ. This CDR3 has 14 amino acids. The CDR3: CARSLDEGAYGYTF. Written as DNA, the CDR3 is TGCGCCAGGAGCTTGGACGAGGGCGCCTATGGTTACACCTTC.

CDR3 coding DNA: TGCGCCAGCAGCCCTCTTGCGGCGGACTTCTACAATGAGCAGTTCTTC. Its protein product is CASSPLAADFYNEQFF. The chain carries TRBV4-1 and TRBJ2-1; tentatively, D is TRBD2 (5 bases). CDR1 MGHRA and CDR2 YSYEKL come from the germline V gene. The CDR3 has 16 residues. V dropped 4 bases and J dropped 3 bases, with 16 bases sitting between them.

V and J are TRBV28 and TRBJ2-1; possibly TRBD1 for D (5 bases). Germline CDR1 MDHEN, CDR2 SYDVKM. The V and J ends lost 0 bases and 0 bases respectively, with 12 bases between them. The CDR3 sequence is 17 residues long. CDR3 DNA sequence: TGTGCCAGCAGTTTATGGTCAGGGCGGAGCTCCTACAATGAGCAGTTCTTC. Residues: CASSLWSGRSSYNEQFF. Supplemented by reference TRBV28 and TRBJ2-1, the full variable domain reads DVKVTQSSRYLVKRTGEKVFLECVQDMDHENMFWYRQDPGLGLRLIYFSYDVKMKEKGDIPEGYSVSREKKERFSLILESASTNQTSMYLCASSLWSGRSSYNEQFFGPGTRLTVL.

This clonotype was detected a few times. A much larger clone sits a single nucleotide away, making a read error possible. The chain employs TRBV10-3 and TRBJ2-5, with 7 bases fitting TRBD2. CDR1 and CDR2 (germline): ENHRY, SYGVKD. Trimming removed 3 bases from V and 5 bases from J; junction bases left unmatched: 3. The CDR3 spans 13 residues. The CDR3 is CAISDSSGETQYF. The CDR3 DNA is TGTGCCATCAGTGATAGTAGCGGGGAGACCCAGTACTTC.